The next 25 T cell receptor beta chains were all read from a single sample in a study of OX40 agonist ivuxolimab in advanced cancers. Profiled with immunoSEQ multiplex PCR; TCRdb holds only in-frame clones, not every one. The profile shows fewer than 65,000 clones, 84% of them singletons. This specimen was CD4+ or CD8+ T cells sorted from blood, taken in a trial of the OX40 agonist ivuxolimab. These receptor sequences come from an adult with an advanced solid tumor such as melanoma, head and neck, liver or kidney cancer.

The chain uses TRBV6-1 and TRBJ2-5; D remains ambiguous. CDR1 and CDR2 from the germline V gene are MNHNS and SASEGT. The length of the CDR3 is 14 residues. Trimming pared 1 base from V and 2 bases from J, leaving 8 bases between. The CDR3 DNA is TGTGCCAGCAGTGAAGACCCAGCGCAAGAGACCCAGTACTTC. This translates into CASSEDPAQETQYF.

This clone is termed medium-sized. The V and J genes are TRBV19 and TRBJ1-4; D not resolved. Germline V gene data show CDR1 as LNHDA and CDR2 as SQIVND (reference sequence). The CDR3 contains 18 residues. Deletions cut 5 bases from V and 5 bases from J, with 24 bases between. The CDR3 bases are TGTGCCAGTAGTCCCGGGTCGCACTCCCCGGCCAAAAATGAAAAACTGTTTTTT. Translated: CASSPGSHSPAKNEKLFF.

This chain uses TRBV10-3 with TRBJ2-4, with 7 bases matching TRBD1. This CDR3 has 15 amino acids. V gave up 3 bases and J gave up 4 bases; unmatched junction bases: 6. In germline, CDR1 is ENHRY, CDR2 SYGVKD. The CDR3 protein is CAISDWDSDKNIQYF. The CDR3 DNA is TGTGCCATCAGTGACTGGGACAGTGATAAAAACATTCAGTACTTC.

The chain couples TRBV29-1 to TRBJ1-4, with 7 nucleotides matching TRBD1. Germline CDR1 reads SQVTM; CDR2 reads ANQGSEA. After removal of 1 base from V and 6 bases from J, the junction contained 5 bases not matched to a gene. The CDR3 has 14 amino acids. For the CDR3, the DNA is TGCAGCGTTGAAGGAGGGACAGAGTATGAAAAACTGTTTTTT. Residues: CSVEGGTEYEKLFF.

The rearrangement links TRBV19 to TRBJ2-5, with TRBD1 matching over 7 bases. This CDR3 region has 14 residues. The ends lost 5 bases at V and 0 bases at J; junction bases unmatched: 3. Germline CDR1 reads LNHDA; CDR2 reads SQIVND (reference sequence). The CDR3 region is CASSLTGYQETQYF. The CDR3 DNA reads TGTGCCAGTAGTCTGACAGGGTACCAAGAGACCCAGTACTTC.

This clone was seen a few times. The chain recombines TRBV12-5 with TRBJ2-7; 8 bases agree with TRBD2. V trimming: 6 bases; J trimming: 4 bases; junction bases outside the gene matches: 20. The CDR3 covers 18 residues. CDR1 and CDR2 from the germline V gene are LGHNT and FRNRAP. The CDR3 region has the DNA TGTGCTAGTGGGAAACAATCCCTGACGAGACTAGCGTATTACGAGCAGTACTTC. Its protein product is CASGKQSLTRLAYYEQYF.

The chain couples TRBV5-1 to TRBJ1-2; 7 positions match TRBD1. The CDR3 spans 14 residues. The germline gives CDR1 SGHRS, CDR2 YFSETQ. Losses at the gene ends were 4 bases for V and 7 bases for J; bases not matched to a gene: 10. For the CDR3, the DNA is TGCGCCAGCAGCCTCGACAGGGTTCAAGGTGGCTACACCTTC. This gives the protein CASSLDRVQGGYTF.

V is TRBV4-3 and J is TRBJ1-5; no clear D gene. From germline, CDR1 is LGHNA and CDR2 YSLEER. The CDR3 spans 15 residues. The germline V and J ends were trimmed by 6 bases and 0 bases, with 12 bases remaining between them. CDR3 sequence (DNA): TGCGCCAGCAGTTTTCGCGAGGATAGCAATCAGCCCCAGCATTTT. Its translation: CASSFREDSNQPQHF.

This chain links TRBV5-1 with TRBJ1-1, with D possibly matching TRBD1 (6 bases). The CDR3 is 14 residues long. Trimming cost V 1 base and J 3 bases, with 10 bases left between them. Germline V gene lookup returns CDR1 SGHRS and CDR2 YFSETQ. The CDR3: CASSLQYRDTEAFF. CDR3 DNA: TGCGCCAGCAGCTTGCAATACAGGGACACTGAAGCTTTCTTT.

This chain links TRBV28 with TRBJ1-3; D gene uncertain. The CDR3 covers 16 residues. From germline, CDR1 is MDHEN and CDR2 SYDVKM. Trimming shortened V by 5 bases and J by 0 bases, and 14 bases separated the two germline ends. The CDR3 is CASSGTSWSSGNTIYF. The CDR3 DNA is TGTGCCAGCAGTGGTACGAGTTGGAGCTCTGGAAACACCATATATTTT.

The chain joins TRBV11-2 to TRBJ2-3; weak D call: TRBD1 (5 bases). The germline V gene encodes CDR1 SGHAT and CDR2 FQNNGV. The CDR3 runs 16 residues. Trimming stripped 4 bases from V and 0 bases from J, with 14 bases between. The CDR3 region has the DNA TGTGCCAGCAGCTCTCGTAGGGGTACTAGCACAGATACGCAGTATTTT. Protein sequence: CASSSRRGTSTDTQYF. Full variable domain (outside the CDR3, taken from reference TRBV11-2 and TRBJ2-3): EAGVAQSPRYKIIEKRQSVAFWCNPISGHATLYWYQQILGQGPKLLIQFQNNGVVDDSQLPKDRFSAERLKGVDSTLKIQPAKLEDSAVYLCASSSRRGTSTDTQYFGPGTRLTVL.

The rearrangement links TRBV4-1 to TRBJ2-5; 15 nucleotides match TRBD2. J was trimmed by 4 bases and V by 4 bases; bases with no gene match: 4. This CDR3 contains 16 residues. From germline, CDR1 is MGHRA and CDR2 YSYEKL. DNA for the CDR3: TGCGCCAGCAGCCCGGGACTAGCGGGGGGCCCAGAGACCCAGTACTTC. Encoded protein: CASSPGLAGGPETQYF.

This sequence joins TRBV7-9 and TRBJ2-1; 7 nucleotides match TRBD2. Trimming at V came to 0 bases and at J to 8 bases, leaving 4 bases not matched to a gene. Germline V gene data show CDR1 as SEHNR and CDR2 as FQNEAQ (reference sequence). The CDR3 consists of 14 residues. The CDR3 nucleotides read TGTGCCAGCAGCTTAGCGGGAGGGCCCGATGAGCAGTTCTTC. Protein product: CASSLAGGPDEQFF.

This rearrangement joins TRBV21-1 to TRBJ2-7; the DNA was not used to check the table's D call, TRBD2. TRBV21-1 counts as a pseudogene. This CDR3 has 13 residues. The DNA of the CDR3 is TGTGCCAGCAGCAATGGACTACTATACGAGCAGTACTTC. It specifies CASSNGLLYEQYF.

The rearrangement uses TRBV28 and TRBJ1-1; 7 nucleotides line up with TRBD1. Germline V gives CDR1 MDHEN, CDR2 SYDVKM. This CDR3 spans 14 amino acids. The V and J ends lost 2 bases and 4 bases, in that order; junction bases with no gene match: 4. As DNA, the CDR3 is TGTGCCAGCAGTTTAAACGCAGGGGGCACTGAAGCTTTCTTT. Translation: CASSLNAGGTEAFF.

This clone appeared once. The DNA of the CDR3 is TGTGCCAGCAGTTTGGATAGGACAGGGAGTTTCTCCTACGAGCAGTACTTC. This gives the protein CASSLDRTGSFSYEQYF. The V gene is TRBV28, the J gene TRBJ2-7, with 8 bases that match TRBD1. V shed 3 bases, J shed 0 bases, and the junction held 10 bases outside the gene matches. Germline values: CDR1 MDHEN, CDR2 SYDVKM. The length of the CDR3 is 17 residues. Full variable domain (missing parts from reference TRBV28 and TRBJ2-7): DVKVTQSSRYLVKRTGEKVFLECVQDMDHENMFWYRQDPGLGLRLIYFSYDVKMKEKGDIPEGYSVSREKKERFSLILESASTNQTSMYLCASSLDRTGSFSYEQYFGPGTRLTVT.

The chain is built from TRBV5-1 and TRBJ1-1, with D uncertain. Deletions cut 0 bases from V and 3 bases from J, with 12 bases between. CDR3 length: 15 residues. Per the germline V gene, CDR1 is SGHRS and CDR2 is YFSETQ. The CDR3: CASSLVSLQYTEAFF. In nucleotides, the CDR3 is TGCGCCAGCAGCTTGGTTTCTTTACAGTACACTGAAGCTTTCTTT.

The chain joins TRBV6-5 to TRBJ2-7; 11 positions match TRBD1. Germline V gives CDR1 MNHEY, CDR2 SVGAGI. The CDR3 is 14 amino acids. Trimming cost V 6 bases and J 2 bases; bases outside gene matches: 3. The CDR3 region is CASSSGQGAYEQYF. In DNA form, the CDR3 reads TGTGCCAGCAGCTCGGGACAGGGGGCCTACGAGCAGTACTTC.

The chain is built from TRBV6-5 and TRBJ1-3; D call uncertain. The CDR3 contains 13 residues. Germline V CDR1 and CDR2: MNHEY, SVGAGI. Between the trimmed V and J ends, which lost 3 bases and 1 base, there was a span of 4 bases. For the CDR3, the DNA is TGTGCCAGCAGTTATGGATCTGGAAACACCATATATTTT. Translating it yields CASSYGSGNTIYF.

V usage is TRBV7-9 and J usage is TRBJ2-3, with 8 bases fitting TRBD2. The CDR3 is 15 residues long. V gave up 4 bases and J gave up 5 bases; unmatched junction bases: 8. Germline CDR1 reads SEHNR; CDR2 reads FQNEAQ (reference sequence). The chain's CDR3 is CASSSKAGVVDTQYF. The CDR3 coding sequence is TGTGCCAGCAGCTCAAAAGCGGGGGTGGTAGATACGCAGTATTTT. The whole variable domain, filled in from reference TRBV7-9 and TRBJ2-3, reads DTGVSQNPRHKITKRGQNVTFRCDPISEHNRLYWYRQTLGQGPEFLTYFQNEAQLEKSRLLSDRFSAERPKGSFSTLEIQRTEQGDSAMYLCASSSKAGVVDTQYFGPGTRLTVL.

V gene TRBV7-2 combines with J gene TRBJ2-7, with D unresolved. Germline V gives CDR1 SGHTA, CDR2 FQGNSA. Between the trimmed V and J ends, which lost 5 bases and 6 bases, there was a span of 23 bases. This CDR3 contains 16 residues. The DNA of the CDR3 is TGTGCCAGCAGCCGTTGGGTGCCAGGTGGGGATATCGAGCAGTACTTC. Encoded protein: CASSRWVPGGDIEQYF.

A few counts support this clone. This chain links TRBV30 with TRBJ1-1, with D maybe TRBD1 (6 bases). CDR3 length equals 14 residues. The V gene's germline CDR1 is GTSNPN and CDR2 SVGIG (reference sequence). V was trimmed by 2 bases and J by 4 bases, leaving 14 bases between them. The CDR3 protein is CAWSTYRDTTEAFF. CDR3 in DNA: TGTGCCTGGAGTACCTACCGGGACACCACTGAAGCTTTCTTT.

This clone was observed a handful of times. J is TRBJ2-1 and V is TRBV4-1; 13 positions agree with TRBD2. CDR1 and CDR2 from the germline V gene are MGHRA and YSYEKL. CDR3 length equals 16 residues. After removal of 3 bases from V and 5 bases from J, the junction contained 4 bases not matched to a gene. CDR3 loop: CASSHAGLAGDNEQFF. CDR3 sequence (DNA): TGCGCCAGCAGCCACGCCGGACTAGCGGGGGACAATGAGCAGTTCTTC.

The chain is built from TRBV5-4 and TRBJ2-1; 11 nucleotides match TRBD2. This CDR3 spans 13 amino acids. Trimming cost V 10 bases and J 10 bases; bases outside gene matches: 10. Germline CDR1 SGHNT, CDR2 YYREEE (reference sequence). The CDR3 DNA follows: TGTGCCTGTTCATTAGCGGGAGGGGAAGAGCAGTTCTTC. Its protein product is CACSLAGGEEQFF.

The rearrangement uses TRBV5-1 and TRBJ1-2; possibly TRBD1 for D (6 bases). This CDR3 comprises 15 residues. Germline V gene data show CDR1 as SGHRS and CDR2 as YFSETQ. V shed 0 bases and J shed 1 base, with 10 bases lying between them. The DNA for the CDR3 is TGCGCCAGCAGCTTGGTTGCAGGGGATAACTATGGCTACACCTTC. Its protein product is CASSLVAGDNYGYTF.